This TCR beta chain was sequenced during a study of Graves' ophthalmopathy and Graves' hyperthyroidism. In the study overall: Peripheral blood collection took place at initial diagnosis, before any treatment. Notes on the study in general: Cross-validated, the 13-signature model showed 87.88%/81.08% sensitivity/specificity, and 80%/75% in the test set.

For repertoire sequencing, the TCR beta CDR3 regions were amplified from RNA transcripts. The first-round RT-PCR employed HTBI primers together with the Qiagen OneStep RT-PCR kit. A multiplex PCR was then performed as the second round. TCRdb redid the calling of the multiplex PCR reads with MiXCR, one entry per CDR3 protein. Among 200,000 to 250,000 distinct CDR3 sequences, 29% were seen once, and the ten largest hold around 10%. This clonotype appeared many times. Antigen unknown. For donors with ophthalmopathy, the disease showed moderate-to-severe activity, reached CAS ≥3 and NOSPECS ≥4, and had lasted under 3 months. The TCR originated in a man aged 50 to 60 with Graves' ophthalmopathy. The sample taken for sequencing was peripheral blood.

CDR3 sequence reads: CASSLTADEDYGYTF. The CDR3 DNA sequence: TGTGCCAGCAGCCTAACGGCGGACGAGGACTATGGCTACACCTTC. The J gene is TRBJ1-2, the V gene TRBV4-2; D remains unclear. V was cut by 4 bases and J by 3 bases, with 15 bases left in between. The CDR3 extends over 15 amino acids. CDR1 LGHNA and CDR2 YNFKEQ come from the germline V gene.